This T cell receptor (beta chain) was recovered during a study of cytomegalovirus exposure and HLA in healthy donors. General study findings and limits: According to the study, 150 to 200 TCR beta chains were cytomegalovirus-associated.

Germline CDR1 and CDR2: SGHNT and YENEEA. After removal of 3 bases from V and 0 bases from J, the junction contained 2 bases not matched to a gene. The CDR3 extends over 15 amino acids. Libraries were prepared by immunoSEQ multiplex PCR; TCRdb keeps only in-frame clonotypes and omits some of them. The data hold 160,000 or so clones, with 85% observed a single time. On this clone: Its antigen remains unknown.

The TCR was taken from a young man in good health and CMV-seropositive. The genes are TRBV11-3 and TRBJ2-1; 7 bases map to TRBD1. Material for sequencing was PBMCs. In DNA form, the CDR3 reads TGTGCCAGCAGCTTGGACAGGAGCTCCTACAATGAGCAGTTCTTC. This encodes CASSLDRSSYNEQFF.